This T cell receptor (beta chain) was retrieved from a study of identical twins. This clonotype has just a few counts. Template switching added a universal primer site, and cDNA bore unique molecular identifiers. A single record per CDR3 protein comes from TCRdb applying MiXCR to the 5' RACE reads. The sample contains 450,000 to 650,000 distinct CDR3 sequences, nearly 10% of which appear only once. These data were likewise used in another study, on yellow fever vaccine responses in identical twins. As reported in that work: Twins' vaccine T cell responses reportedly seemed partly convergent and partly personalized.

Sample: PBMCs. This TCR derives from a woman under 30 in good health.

The CDR3 bases are TGTGCCAGCAGCTTGTGGGACAGTATTAATGAGCAGTTCTTC. This translates into CASSLWDSINEQFF. This chain joins TRBV5-6 and TRBJ2-1, with 7 bases identical to TRBD1. V gave up 1 base and J gave up 7 bases; unmatched junction bases: 5. Germline CDR1 reads SGHDT; CDR2 reads YYEEEE. The CDR3 consists of 14 residues.